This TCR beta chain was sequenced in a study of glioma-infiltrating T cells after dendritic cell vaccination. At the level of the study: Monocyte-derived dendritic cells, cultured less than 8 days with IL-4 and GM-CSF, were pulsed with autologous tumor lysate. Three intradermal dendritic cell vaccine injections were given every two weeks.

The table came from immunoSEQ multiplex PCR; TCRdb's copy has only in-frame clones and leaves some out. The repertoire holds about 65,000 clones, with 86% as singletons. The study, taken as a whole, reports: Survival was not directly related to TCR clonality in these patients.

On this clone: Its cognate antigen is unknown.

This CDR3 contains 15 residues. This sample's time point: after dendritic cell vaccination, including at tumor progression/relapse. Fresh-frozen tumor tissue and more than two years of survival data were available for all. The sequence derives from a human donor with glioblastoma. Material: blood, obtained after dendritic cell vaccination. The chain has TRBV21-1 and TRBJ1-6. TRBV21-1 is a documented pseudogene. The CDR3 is CASSKISSYNSPLHF. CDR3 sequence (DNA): TGTGCCAGCAGCAAAATTAGCTCCTATAATTCACCCCTCCACTTT.